One T cell receptor (beta chain) is described in this entry. As handled by the study authors: Reference gene primer amplification gave estimated nucleated cell counts. Measured with immunoSEQ multiplex PCR; TCRdb has only the in-frame clones, and not every one. That table is the source of V, J and clone size, and D and trimming were worked out from the DNA. Altogether about 170,000 clones are present, around 82% being singletons, with the ten largest covering approximately 7%. The J segment lost 15 bases and the V segment lost 6 bases, leaving 6 bases of the junction unmatched. This CDR3 contains 13 residues. The source of the sample is a study of blood T cell repertoires in COVID-19. Study summary: The United States, Italy and Spain provided the acute and convalescent COVID-19 samples. T cells, B-cell-depleted T cells, or PBMCs supplied cDNA or gDNA.

This receptor was obtained from a woman in her forties with COVID-19, enrolled during active disease. This rearrangement joins TRBV12-3 or TRBV12-4 to TRBJ2-1, with 15 bases fitting TRBD2. Sequenced material: peripheral blood. The CDR3: CASRRTSGGASFF. CDR3 DNA sequence: TGTGCCAGCAGACGGACTAGCGGGGGGGCCTCGTTCTTC.